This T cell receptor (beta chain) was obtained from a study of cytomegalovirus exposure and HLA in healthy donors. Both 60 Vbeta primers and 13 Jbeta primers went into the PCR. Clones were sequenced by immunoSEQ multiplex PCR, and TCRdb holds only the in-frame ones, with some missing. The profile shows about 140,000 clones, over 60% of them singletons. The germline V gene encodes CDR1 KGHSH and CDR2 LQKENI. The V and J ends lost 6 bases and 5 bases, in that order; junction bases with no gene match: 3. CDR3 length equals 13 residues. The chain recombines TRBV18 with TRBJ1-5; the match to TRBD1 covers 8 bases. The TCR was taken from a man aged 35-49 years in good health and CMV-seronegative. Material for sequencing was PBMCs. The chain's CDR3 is CASSLDRDQPQHF. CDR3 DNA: TGTGCCAGCTCGCTGGACAGGGATCAGCCCCAGCATTTT.